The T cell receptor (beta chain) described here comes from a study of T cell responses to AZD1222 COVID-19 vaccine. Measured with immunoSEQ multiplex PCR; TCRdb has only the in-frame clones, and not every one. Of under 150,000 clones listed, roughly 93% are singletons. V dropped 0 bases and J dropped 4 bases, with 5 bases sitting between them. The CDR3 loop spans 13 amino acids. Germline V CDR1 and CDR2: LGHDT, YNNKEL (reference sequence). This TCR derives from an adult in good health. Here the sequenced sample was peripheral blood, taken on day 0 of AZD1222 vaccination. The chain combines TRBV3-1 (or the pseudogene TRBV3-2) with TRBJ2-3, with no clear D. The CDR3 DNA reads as TGTGCCAGCAGCCAAGAAGGGTCAGATACGCAGTATTTT. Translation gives CASSQEGSDTQYF.